Listed below are T cell receptor beta chains from one sample, sequenced in a study of cytomegalovirus exposure and HLA in healthy donors. The data were produced by immunoSEQ multiplex PCR, yet TCRdb's version contains in-frame clones alone and is incomplete. Of under 200,000 clones listed, roughly 83% are singletons. Sequenced material: PBMCs. These receptors all come from a woman between 45 and 65 years old in good health and CMV-seronegative. Each CDR3 is given with its conserved first and last residue. The D gene is left open where the match is weak. Clone size is shown for a subset of rows, as once, few, many or a class of expanded clone.

>TRBJ2-7|TRBV7-2|once|TRBD2
CASSSNLRTSGGRSYEQYF
TGTGCCAGCAGCTCAAACCTTAGGACTAGCGGGGGCCGTTCCTACGAGCAGTACTTC
>TRBJ2-7|TRBV6-6|-|TRBD1
CASSYTGTGDPYEQYF
TGTGCCAGCAGTTACACCGGGACAGGGGACCCTTACGAGCAGTACTTC
>TRBJ2-1|TRBV4-3|-|-
CASSQDFAGSPYNEQFF
TGCGCCAGCAGCCAAGATTTTGCCGGGAGCCCCTACAATGAGCAGTTCTTC
>TRBJ1-1|TRBV5-1|-|TRBD1
CASSMTGGIGTEAFF
TGCGCCAGCAGCATGACAGGGGGAATCGGCACTGAAGCTTTCTTT
>TRBJ2-2|TRBV4-3|once|TRBD1
CASSHGTVNTGELFF
TGCGCCAGCAGCCACGGGACAGTGAACACCGGGGAGCTGTTTTTT
>TRBJ1-1|TRBV21-1|-|-
CASCDRENTEAFF
TGTGCCAGCTGTGACAGGGAGAACACTGAAGCTTTCTTT
>TRBJ1-2|TRBV28|-|-
CASSQAVGYTF
TGTGCCAGCAGCCAGGCTGTGGGCTACACCTTC
>TRBJ2-7|TRBV7-2|-|TRBD2
CASSSRTSGSPYEQYF
TGTGCCAGCAGCTCTCGGACTAGCGGGAGCCCCTACGAGCAGTACTTC
>TRBJ1-1|TRBV10-3|-|TRBD1
CAITPDRAGPQAFF
TGTGCCATCACCCCCGACAGGGCGGGCCCTCAAGCTTTCTTT
>TRBJ2-1|TRBV6-6|-|TRBD2
CASSYSKREMYEQFF
TGTGCCAGCAGTTACTCAAAGCGGGAGATGTATGAGCAGTTCTTC
>TRBJ1-2|TRBV5-1|-|TRBD1
CASSSTGGNYGYTF
TGCGCCAGCAGCTCGACAGGGGGTAACTATGGCTACACCTTC
>TRBJ2-5|TRBV6-6|-|TRBD1
CASSYGTAQETQYF
TGTGCCAGCAGCTATGGGACAGCCCAAGAGACCCAGTACTTC
>TRBJ1-1|TRBV7-8|-|TRBD1
CASSYRGSNTEAFF
TGTGCCAGCAGCTACAGGGGGTCGAACACTGAAGCTTTCTTT
>TRBJ2-5|TRBV28|few|TRBD2
CASSLGLAGGGLQTQYF
TGTGCCAGCAGCCTTGGACTAGCGGGGGGGGGCTTGCAGACCCAGTACTTC
>TRBJ1-6|TRBV9|-|TRBD1
CASSLGGQTNSPLHF
TGTGCCAGCAGCCTGGGGGGACAGACGAATTCACCCCTCCACTTT
>TRBJ1-4|TRBV28|-|-
CASSEFTPGANEKLFF
TGTGCCAGCAGTGAATTTACCCCAGGGGCTAATGAAAAACTGTTTTTT
>TRBJ2-5|TRBV7-8|-|-
CASSLGRGVRETQYF
TGTGCCAGCAGCTTAGGACGGGGAGTACGGGAGACCCAGTACTTC
>TRBJ2-3|TRBV9|-|TRBD2
CASSVVETSGFSDTQYF
TGTGCCAGCAGCGTAGTCGAGACTAGCGGGTTCTCCGATACGCAGTATTTT
>TRBJ1-5|TRBV7-9|-|-
CSSSLGAGDNQPQHF
TGTTCCAGCAGCTTAGGGGCAGGGGATAATCAGCCCCAGCATTTT
>TRBJ1-6|TRBV19|few|-
CASSIAGLTISPLHF
TGTGCCAGTAGTATTGCGGGCCTCACGATATCACCCCTCCACTTT
>TRBJ1-1|TRBV5-5|-|TRBD1
CASSPGVGTGDLPAFF
TGTGCCAGCAGCCCTGGGGTCGGGACAGGGGACCTGCCGGCTTTCTTT
>TRBJ1-1|TRBV13|once|-
CASSLARRNTEAFF
TGTGCCAGCAGCTTAGCCAGGCGTAACACTGAAGCTTTCTTT
>TRBJ2-1|TRBV5-1|once|TRBD2
CASSPPQAGGPGNEQFF
TGCGCCAGCAGCCCTCCCCAAGCGGGAGGGCCGGGCAATGAGCAGTTCTTC
>TRBJ2-7|TRBV28|few|-
CAARGSPYEQYF
TGTGCCGCCAGAGGCAGCCCCTACGAGCAGTACTTC
>TRBJ2-5|TRBV19|-|TRBD2
CASSKAGTSGGETQYF
TGTGCCAGTAGTAAGGCCGGGACTAGCGGCGGGGAGACCCAGTACTTC
>TRBJ1-1|TRBV19|-|-
CASSISGSTEAFF
TGTGCCAGTAGTATCTCAGGAAGCACTGAAGCTTTCTTT
>TRBJ2-7|TRBV6-5|-|TRBD2
CASRERGFSYEQYF
TGTGCCAGCAGGGAGCGGGGGTTCTCCTACGAGCAGTACTTC
>TRBJ1-2|TRBV28|-|-
CASRRGIYGYTF
TGTGCCAGCAGGAGGGGGATCTATGGCTACACCTTC
>TRBJ1-4|TRBV9|-|-
CASSVGVVGDEKLFF
TGTGCCAGCAGCGTAGGGGTCGTCGGGGATGAAAAACTGTTTTTT
>TRBJ2-4|TRBV29-1|few|TRBD1
CSVSGTDLKNIQYF
TGCAGCGTCTCCGGGACAGACCTAAAAAACATTCAGTACTTC
>TRBJ1-3|TRBV9|-|-
CASSVEFHSGNTIYF
TGTGCCAGCAGCGTAGAATTCCACTCTGGAAACACCATATATTTT
>TRBJ2-2|TRBV7-9|few|-
CASSSTGRRGTGELFF
TGTGCCAGCAGCTCTACGGGGAGAAGAGGCACCGGGGAGCTGTTTTTT
>TRBJ1-2|TRBV7-2|few|-
CASSLSSSTRGYTF
TGTGCCAGCAGCTTATCATCCTCAACGCGAGGCTACACCTTC
>TRBJ2-6|TRBV18|-|-
CASSPQLGSRLSGANVLTF
TGTGCCAGCTCACCACAGTTGGGCTCGCGCCTCTCTGGGGCCAACGTCCTGACTTTC
>TRBJ1-2|TRBV6-1|-|-
CASSGGRGYTF
TGTGCCAGCAGCGGGGGGCGAGGCTACACCTTC
>TRBJ1-4|TRBV18|-|TRBD1
CASSPRLSNRGSVGEKLFF
TGTGCCAGCTCACCACGCTTAAGTAACAGGGGGAGCGTTGGTGAAAAACTGTTTTTT
>TRBJ1-5|TRBV28|-|-
CASSFGRKSNQPQHF
TGTGCCAGCAGTTTCGGGAGGAAAAGCAATCAGCCCCAGCATTTT